This is a list of T cell receptor beta chains from one sample in a study of cytomegalovirus exposure and HLA in healthy donors. Libraries were prepared by immunoSEQ multiplex PCR; TCRdb keeps only in-frame clonotypes and omits some of them. This table has approximately 110,000 clones, 70% to 80% appearing once. The material sequenced was PBMCs. The receptors originated from a woman younger than 35 in good health and CMV-seropositive. The CDR3 runs from the conserved cysteine through the conserved F or W. The order of the fields is V gene, clone size, J gene, D gene, CDR3 DNA, CDR3 protein. The D gene is left open where the match is weak. A row's size may be missing; if present it is once, few, many or a size class.

>TRBV2|few|TRBJ2-5|NA
TGTGCCAGCAGTGCATCGAGCGCCCAAGAGACCCAGTACTTC
CASSASSAQETQYF
>TRBV11-2|NA|TRBJ2-1|TRBD2
TGTGCCACCCTAGGGCGGACTAGCGGGAGGTATGAGCAGTTCTTC
CATLGRTSGRYEQFF
>TRBV7-3|NA|TRBJ2-3|TRBD2
TGTGCCAGCAGCCCGCGGACTAGCGGCAGCACAGATACGCAGTATTTT
CASSPRTSGSTDTQYF
>TRBV28|NA|TRBJ2-2|NA
TGTGCCAGCAGTCCCCAACGGACCGGGGAGCTGTTTTTT
CASSPQRTGELFF
>TRBV2|NA|TRBJ1-2|TRBD1
TGTGCCAGCAGCCTACGGACAGGCTATGGCTACACCTTC
CASSLRTGYGYTF
>TRBV21-1|NA|TRBJ2-4|NA
TGTGCCAGCAGCTGTGAGCGGGAGCTCGCTGCCAAAAACATTCAGTACTTC
CASSCERELAAKNIQYF
>TRBV6-5|NA|TRBJ2-7|NA
TGTGCCAGCACCCCTGGACAGAACTCCTACGAGCAGTACTTC
CASTPGQNSYEQYF
>TRBV5-1|NA|TRBJ1-5|NA
TGCGCCAGCAGCTCGGGGGGTCTCAATCAGCCCCAGCATTTT
CASSSGGLNQPQHF
>TRBV9|NA|TRBJ2-1|TRBD2
TGTGCCAGCAGCCCTAAGACTAGCGGGAACAATGAGCAGTTCTTC
CASSPKTSGNNEQFF
>TRBV27|NA|TRBJ1-5|NA
TGTGCCAGCAGTGCCCGAGGGCAGCCCCAGCATTTT
CASSARGQPQHF
>TRBV5-4|NA|TRBJ2-3|TRBD2
TGTGCCAGCAGCGACCGATTAGCGGGAGGGAGCACAGATACGCAGTATTTT
CASSDRLAGGSTDTQYF
>TRBV11-2|NA|TRBJ2-7|NA
TGTGCCAGCAGCTTGAGGGTCAGCTCCTACGAGCAGTACTTC
CASSLRVSSYEQYF
>TRBV30|few|TRBJ2-2|NA
TGTGCCTGGAGTCGCGTGACTAGGAAGAACACCGGGGAGCTGTTTTTT
CAWSRVTRKNTGELFF
>TRBV30|NA|TRBJ2-1|TRBD2
TGTGCCTGGACTCTGGGACTAGCGGGAGGTGTAGGGAGCTACAATGAGCAGTTCTTC
CAWTLGLAGGVGSYNEQFF
>TRBV5-1|NA|TRBJ2-1|NA
TGCGCCAGCAGCTTGAATGCAGGGCGATCCCTCTACAATGAGCAGTTCTTC
CASSLNAGRSLYNEQFF
>TRBV5-1|NA|TRBJ2-5|TRBD2
TGCGCCAGCACGGGGGGGGAGACCCAGTACTTC
CASTGGETQYF
>TRBV12-5|NA|TRBJ2-5|TRBD2
TGTGCTAGTGGTTTGGTAAACACGGGAGGGGAGACCCAGTACTTC
CASGLVNTGGETQYF
>TRBV5-1|NA|TRBJ1-1|TRBD1
TGCGCCAGCAGCTATGGTGGACAGGGCCGGACCGCTTTCTTT
CASSYGGQGRTAFF
>TRBV5-1|once|TRBJ2-7|TRBD1
TGCGCCAGCAGCTCTCCGGGACAGGGAAGGAGAGAGCAGTACTTC
CASSSPGQGRREQYF
>TRBV14|once|TRBJ2-5|TRBD2
TGTGCCAGCAGCCAAGGTCGGCTAGCGGGATGGGAGACCCAGTACTTC
CASSQGRLAGWETQYF
>TRBV7-9|NA|TRBJ1-1|NA
TGTGCCAGCAGCCAAACGGGAGGGGGAAACACTGAAGCTTTCTTT
CASSQTGGGNTEAFF
>TRBV25-1|NA|TRBJ1-2|NA
TGTGCCAGCAGGGACTGGGATAACTATGGCTACACCTTC
CASRDWDNYGYTF
>TRBV15|few|TRBJ2-1|NA
TGTGCCACCAGCCAAGCGGGTCTGTCCTACAATGAGCAGTTCTTC
CATSQAGLSYNEQFF
>TRBV25-1|NA|TRBJ1-1|NA
TGTGCCAGCAGTGTAAGAGGCTACACTGAAGCTTTCTTT
CASSVRGYTEAFF
>TRBV6-1|NA|TRBJ2-7|NA
TGTGCCAGCATTATGGCCATAGCGGCCCTCTACGAGCAGTACTTC
CASIMAIAALYEQYF
>TRBV27|once|TRBJ1-1|TRBD1
TGTGCCAGCAGTTTAGGGACAGGGGGCAACACTGAAGCTTTCTTT
CASSLGTGGNTEAFF
>TRBV9|NA|TRBJ1-4|NA
TGTGCCAGCAGCGTCTCGGTAGGGGATGAAAAACTGTTTTTT
CASSVSVGDEKLFF
>TRBV6-5|NA|TRBJ2-3|NA
TGTGCCAGCAGTTGGACGGGACACCCGAGCACAGATACGCAGTATTTT
CASSWTGHPSTDTQYF
>TRBV5-4|NA|TRBJ2-3|TRBD2
TGTGCCCTGGCCACTAGCGGGAGGAATACGCAGTATTTT
CALATSGRNTQYF
>TRBV28|NA|TRBJ2-7|TRBD1
TGTGCCAGCAGTCTACCGCGACAGGGGGGCTACGAGCAGTACTTC
CASSLPRQGGYEQYF
>TRBV18|NA|TRBJ1-2|TRBD1
TGTGCCAGCTCACCACCGGTAAGGGGGCGTAACTATGGCTACACCTTC
CASSPPVRGRNYGYTF
>TRBV15|NA|TRBJ1-5|NA
TGTGCCACCAGCAGATTTGGATGGTCGAGGGAGCCCCAGCATTTT
CATSRFGWSREPQHF
>TRBV5-1|few|TRBJ2-3|TRBD2
TGCGCCAGCAGCTTTAGCGGGAGTACAGATACGCAGTATTTT
CASSFSGSTDTQYF
>TRBV18|NA|TRBJ1-5|TRBD1
TGTGCCAGCTCACCTACCGGACAGGGAGATCAGCCCCAGCATTTT
CASSPTGQGDQPQHF
>TRBV30|NA|TRBJ2-3|NA
TGTGCCTGGAGTGTAGATCCGGTCACAGGGACGCAGTATTTT
CAWSVDPVTGTQYF
>TRBV6-5|NA|TRBJ2-7|TRBD1
TGTGCCAGCGGACCGACCGGGACAGGGGGCTACGAGCAGTACTTC
CASGPTGTGGYEQYF
>TRBV2|few|TRBJ2-7|NA
TGTGCCAGCAGTGGGGAGGAGCTTGTCTACGAGCAGTACTTC
CASSGEELVYEQYF
>TRBV7-9|NA|TRBJ1-2|NA
TGTGCCAGCAGCCCCCTGCAGGGAGGCGTCTATGGCTACACCTTC
CASSPLQGGVYGYTF
>TRBV30|few|TRBJ2-1|TRBD2
TGTGCCTGGAGCGCCGGACTAGCGCAACACAATGAGCAGTTCTTC
CAWSAGLAQHNEQFF
>TRBV5-6|NA|TRBJ2-3|TRBD2
TGTGCCAGCAGCTTCCTAGGCGGGAGGGACACAGATACGCAGTATTTT
CASSFLGGRDTDTQYF
>TRBV5-6|NA|TRBJ1-4|NA
TGTGCCAGCAGCTTGAGGGCCCCGAGGGCAACTAATGAAAAACTGTTTTTT
CASSLRAPRATNEKLFF
>TRBV13|once|TRBJ2-2|TRBD2
TGTGCCAGCAGCTGGACTAGCGGGCTGAACACCGGGGAGCTGTTTTTT
CASSWTSGLNTGELFF
>TRBV11-3|NA|TRBJ1-5|NA
TGTGCCAGCAGCTTAGAAAGGGGTGGGCCCCAGCATTTT
CASSLERGGPQHF
>TRBV15|NA|TRBJ2-3|TRBD1
TGTGCCACCAACCACAGGGGAACCACAGATACGCAGTATTTT
CATNHRGTTDTQYF
>TRBV7-8|few|TRBJ2-1|TRBD1
TGTGCCAGCAGCCCAATGGGACAGGGAGATGAGCAGTTCTTC
CASSPMGQGDEQFF
>TRBV30|NA|TRBJ2-5|TRBD1
TGTGCCTGGAGTTGGGGACAGGGAGAAGAGACCCAGTACTTC
CAWSWGQGEETQYF
>TRBV10-3|few|TRBJ2-5|TRBD1
TGTGCCATCAGTTTAGGACAGGAAGAGACCCAGTACTTC
CAISLGQEETQYF
>TRBV4-1|NA|TRBJ2-3|NA
TGCGCCAGCAGCCAAGGGAGGAAAGCAGATACGCAGTATTTT
CASSQGRKADTQYF
>TRBV4-2|NA|TRBJ2-7|TRBD2
TGTGCCAGCAGCCGTATATCGGGACTAGCGGGACCTTCGGGGGGCGAGCAGTACTTC
CASSRISGLAGPSGGEQYF
>TRBV9|NA|TRBJ1-2|NA
TGTGCCAGCAGCGTAGGTCCGCAGGCGAGCTATGGCTACACCTTC
CASSVGPQASYGYTF
>TRBV20-1|NA|TRBJ1-2|NA
TGCAGTGCCGGACACGACTATGGCTACACCTTC
CSAGHDYGYTF
>TRBV4-2|few|TRBJ2-7|NA
TGTGCCAGCAGCCGCGGGTCCTACGAGCAGTACTTC
CASSRGSYEQYF
>TRBV2|NA|TRBJ2-5|TRBD1
TGTGCCAGCAGTGAAGAGGGGACAGGCCAAGAGACCCAGTACTTC
CASSEEGTGQETQYF
>TRBV5-1|NA|TRBJ2-7|TRBD1
TGCGCCAGCAGCCAGGACAGGGATCGTTTTGGGGACGAGCAGTACTTC
CASSQDRDRFGDEQYF
>TRBV12-5|NA|TRBJ2-7|TRBD1
TGTGCTAGTGGTTTGGTACTGGGGGACAGGGGTTCCCACGAGCAGTACTTC
CASGLVLGDRGSHEQYF
>TRBV6-5|NA|TRBJ2-7|TRBD2
TGTGCCAGCAGTGCCCCCGGGGCAGGGAGGGGCGAGCAGTACTTC
CASSAPGAGRGEQYF
>TRBV11-2|NA|TRBJ1-2|NA
TGTGCCAGCAGCCGCATCACGACAGACTATGGCTACACCTTC
CASSRITTDYGYTF
>TRBV12-5|NA|TRBJ2-5|TRBD1
TGTGCTAGTGGGGGACAGTTGAAAGAGACCCAGTACTTC
CASGGQLKETQYF
>TRBV27|once|TRBJ2-5|NA
TGTGCCAGCACCCCCGGTGGCGGGGAGACCCAGTACTTC
CASTPGGGETQYF